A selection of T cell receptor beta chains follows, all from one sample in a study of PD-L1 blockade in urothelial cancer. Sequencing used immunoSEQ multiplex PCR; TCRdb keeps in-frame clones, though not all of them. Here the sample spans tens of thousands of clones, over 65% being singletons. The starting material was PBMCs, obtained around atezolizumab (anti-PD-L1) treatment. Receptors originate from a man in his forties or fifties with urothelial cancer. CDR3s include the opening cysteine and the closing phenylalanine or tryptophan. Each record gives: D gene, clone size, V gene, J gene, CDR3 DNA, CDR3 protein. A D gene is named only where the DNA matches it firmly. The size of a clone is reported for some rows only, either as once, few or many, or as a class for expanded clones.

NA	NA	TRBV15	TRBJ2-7	TGTGCCACCAGCAGGGGCAGTTCCTACGAGCAGTACTTC	CATSRGSSYEQYF
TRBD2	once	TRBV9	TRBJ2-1	TGTGCCAGCAGCGCCTTGGGACTAGCGGGAGATCCGTACAATGAGCAGTTCTTC	CASSALGLAGDPYNEQFF
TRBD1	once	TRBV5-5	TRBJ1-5	TGTGCCAGCAGCTTGAGGTTGAGCGGGACAGGGTCCAGGGCACAGCCCCAGCATTTT	CASSLRLSGTGSRAQPQHF
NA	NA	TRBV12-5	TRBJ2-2	TGTGCTAGTGGTTCGGCGGGTTCGAACACCGGGGAGCTGTTTTTT	CASGSAGSNTGELFF
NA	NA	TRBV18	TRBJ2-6	TGTGCCAGCTCACCACCGGGGCAGCCTACTCACTCTGGGGCCAACGTCCTGACTTTC	CASSPPGQPTHSGANVLTF
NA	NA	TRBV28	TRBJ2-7	TGTGCCAGCAGGTCCGGGGGAACCTACGAGCAGTACTTC	CASRSGGTYEQYF
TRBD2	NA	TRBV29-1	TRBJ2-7	TGCAGCGTGGTAGCGGGTTCCTACGAGCAGTACTTC	CSVVAGSYEQYF
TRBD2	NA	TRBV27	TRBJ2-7	TGTGCCAGCACCTCGTCCGGGACTAGCTTTTCCAGCGAGCAGTACTTC	CASTSSGTSFSSEQYF
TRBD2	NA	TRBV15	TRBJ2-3	TGTGCCACCAGCAGATCAAGGAGCGGGAGGGGTAAAGATACGCAGTATTTT	CATSRSRSGRGKDTQYF
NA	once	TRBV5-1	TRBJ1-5	TGCGCCAGCAGCCCCCGGGAGGGGGGTCTATCCCAGCATTTT	CASSPREGGLSQHF
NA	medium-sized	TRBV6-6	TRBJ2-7	TGTGCCAGCAGCTCCTCCTCCTACGAGCAGTACTTC	CASSSSSYEQYF
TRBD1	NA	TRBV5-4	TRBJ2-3	TGTGCCGAGGGGGCGGCCAGCACAGATACGCAGTATTTT	CAEGAASTDTQYF
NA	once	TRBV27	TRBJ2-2	TGTGCCAGCAGCCGAGTCGGACTGAACACCGGGGAGCTGTTTTTT	CASSRVGLNTGELFF
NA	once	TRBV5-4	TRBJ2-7	TGTGCCAGCAGTTTGTCCCCTCAAGACATCCTCGGAGGCGAGCAGTACTTC	CASSLSPQDILGGEQYF
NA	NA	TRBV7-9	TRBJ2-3	TGTGCCAGCAGCTTAGTCGGGGGTGGCGGAAAACGCACAGATACGCAGTATTTT	CASSLVGGGGKRTDTQYF
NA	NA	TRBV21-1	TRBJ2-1	TGTGCCAGCAGCACCCCCGGGACGCCAACCGGGACTCCCTCCTACAATGAGCAGTTCTTC	CASSTPGTPTGTPSYNEQFF
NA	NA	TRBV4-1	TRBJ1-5	TGCGCCAGCAGCCAAGTTCCCGGACCGGGAAATCAGCCCCAGCATTTT	CASSQVPGPGNQPQHF
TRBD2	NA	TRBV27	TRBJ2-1	TGTGCCAGCCATTATCTAGCGGGAGGGCCCAATGAGCAGTTCTTC	CASHYLAGGPNEQFF
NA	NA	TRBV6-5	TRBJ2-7	TGTGCCAGCAGTTTCACCCTCGGTTCCTACGAGCAGTACTTC	CASSFTLGSYEQYF
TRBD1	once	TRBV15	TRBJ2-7	TGTGCCACCAGCACCTTCCCCCGGGACAGGGGCCACGAGCAGTACTTC	CATSTFPRDRGHEQYF
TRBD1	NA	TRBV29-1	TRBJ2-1	TGCAGCGTGATGGGACAGGGTTCCTACAATGAGCAGTTCTTC	CSVMGQGSYNEQFF
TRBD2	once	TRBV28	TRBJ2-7	TGTGCCAGCAGCTCGACTAGCCCCATCTACGAGCAGTACTTC	CASSSTSPIYEQYF
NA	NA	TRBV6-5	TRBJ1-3	TGTGCCAGCAGTAAACGCCAGTTCTCTGGAAACACCATATATTTT	CASSKRQFSGNTIYF
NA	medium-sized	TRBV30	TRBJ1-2	TGTGCCTGGAGGTACAGTGGCTACACCTTC	CAWRYSGYTF
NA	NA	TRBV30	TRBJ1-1	TGTGCCTGGAGTCCCACTGGGCCGGGGAGAACTGAAGCTTTCTTT	CAWSPTGPGRTEAFF
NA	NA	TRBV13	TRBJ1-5	TGTGCCAGCAGCTCCCGCCTAGGGGGAAATCAGCCCCAGCATTTT	CASSSRLGGNQPQHF
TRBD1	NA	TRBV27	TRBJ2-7	TGTGCCAGCAGTCCAGGGACAGGGGGCGGGTACGAGCAGTACTTC	CASSPGTGGGYEQYF
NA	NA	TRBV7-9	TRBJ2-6	TGTGCCAGCAGTACAGTCTCTGGGGCCAACGTCCTGACTTTC	CASSTVSGANVLTF